The 11 T cell receptor beta chains below were found in one sample sequenced in a study of blood T cell repertoires in COVID-19. Clones were sequenced by immunoSEQ multiplex PCR, and TCRdb holds only the in-frame ones, with some missing. The sample has under 200,000 clones, roughly 80% seen once. Sequencing was carried out using peripheral blood. These TCRs come from a man aged 60 to 75 with COVID-19, enrolled during active disease.

The chain is built from TRBV5-4 and TRBJ2-5, with 7 nucleotides matching TRBD1. This CDR3 spans 15 amino acids. CDR1 and CDR2 from the germline V gene are SGHNT and YYREEE (reference sequence). J lost 5 bases, V lost 4 bases, and 11 bases had no gene match. The CDR3 spells CASSPQTGTWETQYF. In DNA form, the CDR3 reads TGTGCCAGCAGCCCGCAGACAGGGACCTGGGAGACCCAGTACTTC.

The chain uses TRBV27 and TRBJ1-3, with 8 bases identical to TRBD1. The length of the CDR3 is 16 residues. V dropped 5 bases and J dropped 0; count of bases not matched to a gene: 6. Germline loops: CDR1 MNHEY, CDR2 SMNVEV (reference sequence). CDR3 protein: CASSPGQENSGNTIYF. The CDR3 DNA follows: TGTGCCAGCAGTCCGGGACAGGAAAACTCTGGAAACACCATATATTTT.

This clone was detected once. This chain connects TRBV9 to TRBJ2-2, with 14 bases lining up with TRBD2. Per germline, CDR1 SGDLS and CDR2 YYNGEE. The trim removed 3 bases at V and 4 bases at J, leaving 8 bases unmatched. This CDR3 contains 18 residues. CDR3 nucleotides: TGTGCCAGCAGCGCTGGGACTAGCGGGAGTCGGGGCACCGGGGAGCTGTTTTTT. Residues: CASSAGTSGSRGTGELFF.

The gene calls are TRBV5-1 and TRBJ2-2; weak D call: TRBD1 (6 bases). From germline, CDR1 is SGHRS and CDR2 YFSETQ. V was shortened by 0 bases and J by 1 base, with 7 bases between the two germline ends. The CDR3 length is 15 residues. The CDR3 is CASSLGTENTGELFF. CDR3 nucleotides: TGCGCCAGCAGCTTGGGGACAGAGAACACCGGGGAGCTGTTTTTT. The entire variable domain, with the rest obtained from reference TRBV5-1 and TRBJ2-2, is as follows: KAGVTQTPRYLIKTRGQQVTLSCSPISGHRSVSWYQQTPGQGLQFLFEYFSETQRNKGNFPGRFSGRQFSNSRSEMNVSTLELGDSALYLCASSLGTENTGELFFGEGSRLTVL.

As to this clone: Compared with germline, one end of the junction differs, possibly owing to a read error. The gene calls are TRBV5-1 and TRBJ2-5, with TRBD2 as a possible D gene (6 bases). Germline CDR1 is SGHRS and CDR2 is YFSETQ. The CDR3 sequence is 15 residues long. Here the CDR3 reads CTSSLVGGKKETQYF. The CDR3 region has the DNA TGCACCAGCAGCTTGGTTGGCGGGAAAAAGGAGACCCAGTACTTC.

The V call is TRBV7-8, the J call TRBJ2-1; D may be TRBD1 (7 bases). The CDR3 loop spans 14 amino acids. Germline V gene lookup returns CDR1 SGHVS and CDR2 FQNEAQ. The V and J ends lost 1 base and 6 bases respectively, with 10 bases between them. In DNA form, the CDR3 reads TGTGCCAGCAGCTTAGGGCAGGGGGGCAATGAGCAGTTCTTC. Translated: CASSLGQGGNEQFF.

J is TRBJ2-3 and V is TRBV28, with 9 bases lining up with TRBD2. Germline V gives CDR1 MDHEN, CDR2 SYDVKM. V was pared by 5 bases and J by 1 base, with 1 base of the junction left unmatched. The CDR3 runs to 14 residues. CDR3 bases: TGTGCCAGCAGTGTAGCGGGGGGCACAGATACGCAGTATTTT. This translates into CASSVAGGTDTQYF.

V is TRBV4-2 and J is TRBJ1-1; unclear D gene. Germline V gives CDR1 LGHNA, CDR2 YNFKEQ. The CDR3 consists of 14 residues. The ends were cut back, 1 base at V and 1 base at J, with 7 bases in the middle. CDR3 region: CASSQGLRNTEAFF. DNA of the CDR3: TGTGCCAGCAGCCAAGGTCTGCGGAACACTGAAGCTTTCTTT.

This clone was seen a handful of times. The V gene is TRBV6-5, the J gene TRBJ1-1, with 8 bases matching TRBD1. Trimming at V came to 5 bases and at J to 4 bases, leaving 6 bases not matched to a gene. CDR3 size: 14 residues. Looked up from germline, CDR1 is MNHEY and CDR2 is SVGAGI. CDR3 residues: CASSRQGFSTEAFF. In DNA form, the CDR3 reads TGTGCCAGCAGTAGACAGGGGTTTAGCACTGAAGCTTTCTTT.

This clone has just a few counts. The chain combines TRBV7-3 with TRBJ1-3, with D perhaps matching TRBD1 (6 bases). The CDR3 totals 16 residues. Trimming took 5 bases from V and 5 from J, leaving 19 bases between them. Germline CDR1 SGHTA, CDR2 FQGTGA. CDR3: CASSPGGGQSRNTIYF. The CDR3 DNA sequence: TGTGCCAGCAGCCCCGGGGGGGGCCAGTCACGAAACACCATATATTTT.

The V and J genes are TRBV21-1 and TRBJ2-1; the table gives TRBD2 as D, unverified against the DNA. TRBV21-1 is described as a pseudogene. This CDR3 region has 17 residues. CDR3 bases: TGTGCCAGCAGCAAAGCATCGACTAGCGGGATCCACAATGAGCAGTTCTTC. Translation gives CASSKASTSGIHNEQFF.